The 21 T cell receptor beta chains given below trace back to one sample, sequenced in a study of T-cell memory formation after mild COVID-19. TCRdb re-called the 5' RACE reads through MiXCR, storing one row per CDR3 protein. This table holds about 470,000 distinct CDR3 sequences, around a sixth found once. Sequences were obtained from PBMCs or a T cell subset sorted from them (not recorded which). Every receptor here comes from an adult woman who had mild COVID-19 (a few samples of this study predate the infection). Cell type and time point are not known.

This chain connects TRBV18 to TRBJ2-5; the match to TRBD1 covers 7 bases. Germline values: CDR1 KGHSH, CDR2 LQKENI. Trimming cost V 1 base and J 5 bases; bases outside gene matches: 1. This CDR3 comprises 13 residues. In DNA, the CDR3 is TGTGCCAGCTCACCACAGACAGGGGAGACCCAGTACTTC. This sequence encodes CASSPQTGETQYF.

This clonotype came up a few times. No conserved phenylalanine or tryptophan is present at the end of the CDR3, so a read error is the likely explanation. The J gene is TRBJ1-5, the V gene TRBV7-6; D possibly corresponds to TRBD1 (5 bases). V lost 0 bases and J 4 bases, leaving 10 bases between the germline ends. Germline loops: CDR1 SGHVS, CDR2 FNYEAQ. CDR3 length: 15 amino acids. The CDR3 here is CASSLAQGLNQPQHY. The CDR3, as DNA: TGTGCCAGCAGCTTAGCCCAGGGATTGAATCAGCCCCAGCATTAT.

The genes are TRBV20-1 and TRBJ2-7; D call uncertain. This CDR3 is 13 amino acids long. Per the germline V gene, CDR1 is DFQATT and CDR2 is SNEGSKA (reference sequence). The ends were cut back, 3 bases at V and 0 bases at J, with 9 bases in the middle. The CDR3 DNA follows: TGCAGTGCTAGCGGAGAGAGCTCCTACGAGCAGTACTTC. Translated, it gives CSASGESSYEQYF.

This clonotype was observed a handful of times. The CDR3 sequence: CASSQQGSTHYSYEQYF. As DNA, the CDR3 is TGTGCCAGCAGCCAGCAGGGGTCGACTCATTATTCCTACGAGCAGTACTTC. This chain links TRBV4-2 with TRBJ2-7, with TRBD1 as a possible D gene (6 bases). Germline V lookup: CDR1 LGHNA, CDR2 YNFKEQ. With 3 bases removed from V and 1 base from J, the gap between germline ends came to 19 bases. The length of the CDR3 is 17 residues.

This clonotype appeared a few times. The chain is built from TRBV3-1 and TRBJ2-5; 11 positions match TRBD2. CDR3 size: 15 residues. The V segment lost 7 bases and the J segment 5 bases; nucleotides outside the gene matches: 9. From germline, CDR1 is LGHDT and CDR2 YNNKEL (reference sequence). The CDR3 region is CASNRGPSGRETQYF. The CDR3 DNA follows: TGTGCCAGCAACCGCGGGCCTAGCGGGAGGGAGACCCAGTACTTC.

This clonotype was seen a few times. The CDR3: CASSVRTGVDQAYEQYF. In nucleotides, the CDR3 is TGTGCCAGCAGCGTTCGGACAGGGGTTGACCAGGCCTACGAGCAGTACTTC. The chain has TRBV21-1 and TRBJ2-7; the D call TRBD1 from the table was never checked on the DNA. TRBV21-1 is recorded as a pseudogene. This CDR3 is built from 17 residues.

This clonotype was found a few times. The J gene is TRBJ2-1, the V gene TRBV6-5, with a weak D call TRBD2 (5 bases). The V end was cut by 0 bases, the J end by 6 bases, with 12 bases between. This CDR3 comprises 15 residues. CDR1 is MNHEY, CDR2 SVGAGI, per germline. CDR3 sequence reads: CASSYSRSGVNEQFF. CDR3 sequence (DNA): TGTGCCAGCAGTTACTCGCGGTCCGGGGTCAATGAGCAGTTCTTC.

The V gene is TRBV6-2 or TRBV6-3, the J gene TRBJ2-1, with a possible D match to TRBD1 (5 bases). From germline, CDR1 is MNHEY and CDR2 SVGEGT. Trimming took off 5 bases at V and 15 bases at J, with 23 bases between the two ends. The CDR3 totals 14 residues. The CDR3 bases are TGTGCCAGCAGTGGGGCCGGTTTACAGATTCGGATGTTCTTC. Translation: CASSGAGLQIRMFF.

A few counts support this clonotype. CDR3 in DNA: TGTGCCAGCAGCTTATATCGTAGCGCCGAAGAGACCCAGTACTTC. Translation gives CASSLYRSAEETQYF. This chain links TRBV7-6 with TRBJ2-5; D possibly corresponds to TRBD2 (5 bases). The length of the CDR3 is 15 residues. Between the trimmed V and J ends, which lost 2 bases and 3 bases, there was a span of 13 bases. Germline V gene lookup returns CDR1 SGHVS and CDR2 FNYEAQ. The full variable domain, completed using reference TRBV7-6 and TRBJ2-5, is GAGVSQSPRYKVTKRGQDVALRCDPISGHVSLYWYRQALGQGPEFLTYFNYEAQQDKSGLPNDRFSAERPEGSISTLTIQRTEQRDSAMYRCASSLYRSAEETQYFGPGTRLLVL.

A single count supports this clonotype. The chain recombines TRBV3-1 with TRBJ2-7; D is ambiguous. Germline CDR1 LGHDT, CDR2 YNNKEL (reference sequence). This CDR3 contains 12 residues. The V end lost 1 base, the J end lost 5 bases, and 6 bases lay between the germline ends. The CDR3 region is CASSQVSNEQYF. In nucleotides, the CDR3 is TGTGCCAGCAGCCAAGTCAGTAACGAGCAGTACTTC.

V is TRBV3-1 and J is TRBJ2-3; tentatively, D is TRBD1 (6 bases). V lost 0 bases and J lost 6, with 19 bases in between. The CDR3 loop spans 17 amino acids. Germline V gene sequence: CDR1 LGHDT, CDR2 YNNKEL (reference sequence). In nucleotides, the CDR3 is TGTGCCAGCAGCCAAGAAGGGGGAGCTAGCCTAACGGATACGCAGTATTTT. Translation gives CASSQEGGASLTDTQYF.

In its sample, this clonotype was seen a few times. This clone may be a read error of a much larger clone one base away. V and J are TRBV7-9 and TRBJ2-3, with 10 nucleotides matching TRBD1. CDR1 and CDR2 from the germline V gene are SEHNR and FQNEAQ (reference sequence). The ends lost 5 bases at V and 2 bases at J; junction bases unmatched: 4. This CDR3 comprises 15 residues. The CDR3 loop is CASSPGTGATDTQYF. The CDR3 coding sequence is TGTGCCAGCAGCCCCGGGACAGGGGCCACAGATACGCAGTATTTT.

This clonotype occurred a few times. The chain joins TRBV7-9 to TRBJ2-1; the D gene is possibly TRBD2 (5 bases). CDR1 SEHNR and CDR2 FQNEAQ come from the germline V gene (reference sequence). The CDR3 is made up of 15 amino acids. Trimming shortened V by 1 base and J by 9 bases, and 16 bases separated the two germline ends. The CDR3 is CASSLEVGERSEQFF. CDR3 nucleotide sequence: TGTGCCAGCAGCTTAGAAGTGGGAGAGAGGAGTGAGCAGTTCTTC.

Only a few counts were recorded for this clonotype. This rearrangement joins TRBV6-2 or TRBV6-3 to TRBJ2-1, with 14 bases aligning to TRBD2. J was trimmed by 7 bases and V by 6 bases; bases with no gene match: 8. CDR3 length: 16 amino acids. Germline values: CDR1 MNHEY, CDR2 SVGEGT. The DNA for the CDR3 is TGTGCCAGCAGGACTAGCGGGAGGGCCCGAGTGAATGAGCAGTTCTTC. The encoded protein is CASRTSGRARVNEQFF.

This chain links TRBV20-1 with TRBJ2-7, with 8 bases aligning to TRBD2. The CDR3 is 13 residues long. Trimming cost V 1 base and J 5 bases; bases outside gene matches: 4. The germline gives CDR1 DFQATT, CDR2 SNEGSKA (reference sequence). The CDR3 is CSARGGRMHEQYF. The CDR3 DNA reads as TGCAGTGCTAGAGGCGGGAGGATGCACGAGCAGTACTTC.

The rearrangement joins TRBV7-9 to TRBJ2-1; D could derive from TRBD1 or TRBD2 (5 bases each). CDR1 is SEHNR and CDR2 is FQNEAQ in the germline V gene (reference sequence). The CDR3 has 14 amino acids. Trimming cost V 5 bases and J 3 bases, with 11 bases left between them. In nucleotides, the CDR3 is TGTGCCAGCAGCCCGGTTGGGGGCTACAATGAGCAGTTCTTC. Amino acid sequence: CASSPVGGYNEQFF.

The CDR3 sequence is CASSIVLGGNTEAFF. The CDR3 bases are TGTGCCAGTAGTATTGTTCTCGGGGGGAACACTGAAGCTTTCTTT. The genes are TRBV19 and TRBJ1-1; D is perhaps TRBD1 (5 bases). The CDR3 contains 15 residues. Looked up from germline, CDR1 is LNHDA and CDR2 is SQIVND (reference sequence). The V and J ends lost 3 bases and 1 base respectively, with 12 bases between them.

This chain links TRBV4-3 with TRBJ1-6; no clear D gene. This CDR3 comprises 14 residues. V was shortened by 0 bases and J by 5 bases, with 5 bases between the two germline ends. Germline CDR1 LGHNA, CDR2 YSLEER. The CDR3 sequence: CASSQDRNNSPLHF. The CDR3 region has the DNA TGCGCCAGCAGCCAAGATCGGAATAATTCACCCCTCCACTTT.

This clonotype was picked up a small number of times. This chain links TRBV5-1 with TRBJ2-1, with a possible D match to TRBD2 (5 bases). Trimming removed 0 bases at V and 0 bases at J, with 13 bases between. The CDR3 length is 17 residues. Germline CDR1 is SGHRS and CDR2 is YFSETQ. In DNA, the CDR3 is TGCGCCAGCAGCTTGGCCGGGGTTAGCCGCTCCTACAATGAGCAGTTCTTC. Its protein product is CASSLAGVSRSYNEQFF.

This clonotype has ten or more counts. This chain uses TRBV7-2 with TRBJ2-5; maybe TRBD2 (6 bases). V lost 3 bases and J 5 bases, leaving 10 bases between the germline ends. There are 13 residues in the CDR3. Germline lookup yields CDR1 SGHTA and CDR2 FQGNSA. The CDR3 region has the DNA TGTGCCAGCAGCTTCACTAGCTATGAGACCCAGTACTTC. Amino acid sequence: CASSFTSYETQYF.

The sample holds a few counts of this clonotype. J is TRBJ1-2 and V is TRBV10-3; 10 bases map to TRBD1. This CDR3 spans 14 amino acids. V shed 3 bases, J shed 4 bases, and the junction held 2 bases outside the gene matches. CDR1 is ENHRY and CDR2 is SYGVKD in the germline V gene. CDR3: CAISDGTGVYGYTF. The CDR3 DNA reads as TGTGCCATCAGTGACGGGACAGGGGTCTATGGCTACACCTTC.